This section outlines one T cell receptor (beta chain) sequence together with its context. What it recognizes is unknown. TCRB transcripts that were expressed got sequenced, as all of the isolated RNA had been reverse transcribed. The repertoire was sequenced with immunoSEQ multiplex PCR; TCRdb's copy has only in-frame clones and lacks some. The sample comprises 200,000 to 250,000 clones, about 14% of which are singletons, and roughly 0.019% rests with the top ten. The J segment lost 6 bases and the V segment lost 1 base, leaving 31 bases of the junction unmatched. The CDR3 is 24 amino acids. CDR1 is SGHRS and CDR2 is YFSETQ in the germline V gene. The sample belongs to a study of beta chain features in type 1 diabetes. Broader study findings: Type 1 diabetes patients had VDJ junctions that carried fewer insertions and more deletions. Moderate yet significant TCRB CDR3 shortening was seen in Type 1 diabetes patients in all four CD4+ subsets.

This receptor was obtained from a man in his thirties or forties with type 1 diabetes. Sequencing was carried out using naive CD4+ T cells from blood. The chain employs TRBV5-1 and TRBJ2-7; 13 nucleotides agree with TRBD2. The CDR3 protein is CASSLRSGTSGEHEPEPTRPEQYF. The CDR3 DNA reads as TGCGCCAGCAGCTTGAGGAGTGGGACTAGCGGGGAGCACGAACCAGAACCAACCCGCCCCGAGCAGTACTTC.